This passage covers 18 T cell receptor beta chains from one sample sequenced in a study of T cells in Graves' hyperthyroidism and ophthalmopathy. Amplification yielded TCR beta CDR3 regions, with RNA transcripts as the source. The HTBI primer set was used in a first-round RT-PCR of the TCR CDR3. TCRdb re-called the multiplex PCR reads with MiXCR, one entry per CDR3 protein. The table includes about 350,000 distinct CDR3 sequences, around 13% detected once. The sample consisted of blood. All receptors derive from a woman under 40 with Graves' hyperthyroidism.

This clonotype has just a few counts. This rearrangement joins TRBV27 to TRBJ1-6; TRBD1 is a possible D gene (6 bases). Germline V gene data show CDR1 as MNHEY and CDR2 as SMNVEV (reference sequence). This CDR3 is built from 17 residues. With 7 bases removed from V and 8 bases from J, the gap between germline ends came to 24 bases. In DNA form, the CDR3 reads TGTGCCAGCACCCCCCCCGTCAACAGGGCGCGGCATTCACCCCTCCACTTT. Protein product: CASTPPVNRARHSPLHF.

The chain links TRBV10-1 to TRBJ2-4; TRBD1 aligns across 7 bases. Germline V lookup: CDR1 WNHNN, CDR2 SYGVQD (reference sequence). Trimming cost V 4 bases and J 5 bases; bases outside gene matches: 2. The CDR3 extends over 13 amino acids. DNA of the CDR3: TGCGCCAGCAGTGGAGGGGGCGAAAACATTCAGTACTTC. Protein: CASSGGGENIQYF.

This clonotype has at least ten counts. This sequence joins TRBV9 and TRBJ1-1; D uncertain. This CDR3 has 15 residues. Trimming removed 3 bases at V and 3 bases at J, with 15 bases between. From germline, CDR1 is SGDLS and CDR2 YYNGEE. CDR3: CASSGLDTPHTEAFF. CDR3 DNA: TGTGCCAGCAGCGGACTAGACACGCCTCACACTGAAGCTTTCTTT.

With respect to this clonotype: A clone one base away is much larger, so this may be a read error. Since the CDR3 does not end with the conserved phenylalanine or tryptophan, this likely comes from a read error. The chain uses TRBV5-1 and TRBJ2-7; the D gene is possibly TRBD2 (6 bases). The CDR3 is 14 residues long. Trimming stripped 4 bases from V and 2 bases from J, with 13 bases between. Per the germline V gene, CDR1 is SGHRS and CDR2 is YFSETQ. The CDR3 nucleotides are TGCGCCAGCAGCCTGGGGGGAGGCACCTACGAGCAGTACCTC. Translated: CASSLGGGTYEQYL.

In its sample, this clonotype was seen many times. The CDR3 is CASSGASGGAGEQFF. CDR3 sequence (DNA): TGTGCCAGCAGTGGGGCTAGCGGGGGGGCAGGTGAGCAGTTCTTC. The genes are TRBV2 and TRBJ2-1; 12 nucleotides agree with TRBD2. The junction had 7 bases not matched to a gene; V was cut back by 4 bases and J by 9 bases. This CDR3 comprises 15 residues. Germline-derived CDR1 and CDR2 are SNHLY and FYNNEI.

CDR3 protein: CASSRSGGRPGELFF. CDR3 DNA: TGTGCCAGCAGTCGAAGCGGGGGGCGACCCGGGGAGCTGTTTTTT. J is TRBJ2-2 and V is TRBV7-6, with 9 bases identical to TRBD2. Germline trimming cut 6 bases from V and 6 bases from J; bases unmatched to any gene: 8. The germline CDR1 and CDR2 sequences are SGHVS and FNYEAQ. The CDR3 runs to 15 residues.

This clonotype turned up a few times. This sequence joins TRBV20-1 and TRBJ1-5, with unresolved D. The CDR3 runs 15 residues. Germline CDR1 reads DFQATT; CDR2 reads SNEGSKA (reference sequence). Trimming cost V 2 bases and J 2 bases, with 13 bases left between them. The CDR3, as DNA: TGCAGTGCTAGAAAGGGAGGCAACGGCAATCAGCCCCAGCATTTT. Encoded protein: CSARKGGNGNQPQHF.

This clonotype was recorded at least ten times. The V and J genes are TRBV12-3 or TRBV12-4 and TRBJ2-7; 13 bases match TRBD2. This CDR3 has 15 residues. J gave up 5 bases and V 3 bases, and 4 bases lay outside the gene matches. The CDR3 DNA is TGTGCCAGCAGTTTTACTAGCGGGAGGGTCAACGAGCAGTACTTC. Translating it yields CASSFTSGRVNEQYF.

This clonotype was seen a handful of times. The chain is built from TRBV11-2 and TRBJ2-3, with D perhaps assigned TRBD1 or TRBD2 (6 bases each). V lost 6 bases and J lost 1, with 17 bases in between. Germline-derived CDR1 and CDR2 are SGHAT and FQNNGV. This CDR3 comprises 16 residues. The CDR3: CASSSHSRGGTDTQYF. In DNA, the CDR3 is TGTGCCAGCAGTTCTCATTCTAGGGGGGGCACAGATACGCAGTATTTT.

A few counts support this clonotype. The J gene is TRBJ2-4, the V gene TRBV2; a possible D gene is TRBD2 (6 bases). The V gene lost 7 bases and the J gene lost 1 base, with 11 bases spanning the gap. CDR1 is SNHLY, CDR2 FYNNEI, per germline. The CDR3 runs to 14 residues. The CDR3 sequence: CASTPAGAKNIQYF. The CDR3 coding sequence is TGTGCCAGCACCCCGGCGGGGGCCAAAAACATTCAGTACTTC. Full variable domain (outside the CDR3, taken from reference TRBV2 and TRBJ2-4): EPEVTQTPSHQVTQMGQEVILRCVPISNHLYFYWYRQILGQKVEFLVSFYNNEISEKSEIFDDQFSVERPDGSNFTLKIRSTKLEDSAMYFCASTPAGAKNIQYFGAGTRLSVL.

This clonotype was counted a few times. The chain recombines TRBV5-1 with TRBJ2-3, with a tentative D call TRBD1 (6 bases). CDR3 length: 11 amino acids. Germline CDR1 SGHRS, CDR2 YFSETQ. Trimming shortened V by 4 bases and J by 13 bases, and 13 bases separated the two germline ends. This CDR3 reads CASSIVGDKYF. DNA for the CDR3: TGCGCCAGCAGCATAGTCGGGGACAAGTATTTT.

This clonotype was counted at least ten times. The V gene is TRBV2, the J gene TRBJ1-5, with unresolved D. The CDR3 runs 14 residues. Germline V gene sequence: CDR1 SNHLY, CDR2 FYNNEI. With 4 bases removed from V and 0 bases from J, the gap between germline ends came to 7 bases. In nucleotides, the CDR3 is TGTGCCAGCAGTGGTTCTAATAGCAATCAGCCCCAGCATTTT. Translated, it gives CASSGSNSNQPQHF. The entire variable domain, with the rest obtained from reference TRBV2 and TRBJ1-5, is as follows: EPEVTQTPSHQVTQMGQEVILRCVPISNHLYFYWYRQILGQKVEFLVSFYNNEISEKSEIFDDQFSVERPDGSNFTLKIRSTKLEDSAMYFCASSGSNSNQPQHFGDGTRLSIL.

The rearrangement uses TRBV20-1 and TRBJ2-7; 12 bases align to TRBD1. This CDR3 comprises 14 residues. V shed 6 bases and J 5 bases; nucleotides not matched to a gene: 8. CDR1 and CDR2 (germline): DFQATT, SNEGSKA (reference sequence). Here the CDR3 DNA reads TGCAGTGCCGATATGGGACAGGGGGCCAACGAGCAGTACTTC. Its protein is CSADMGQGANEQYF.

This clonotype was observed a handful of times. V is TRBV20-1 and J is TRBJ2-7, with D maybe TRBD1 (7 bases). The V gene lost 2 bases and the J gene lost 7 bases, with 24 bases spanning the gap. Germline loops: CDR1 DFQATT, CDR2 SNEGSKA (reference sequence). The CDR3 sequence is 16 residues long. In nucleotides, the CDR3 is TGCAGTGCTAGACCCTTAGGACAGGCCTTGGCGGGGGAGCAGTACTTC. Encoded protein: CSARPLGQALAGEQYF.

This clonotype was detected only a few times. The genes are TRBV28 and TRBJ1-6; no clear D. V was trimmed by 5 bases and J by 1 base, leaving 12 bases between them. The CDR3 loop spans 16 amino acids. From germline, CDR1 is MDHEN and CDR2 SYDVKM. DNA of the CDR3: TGTGCCAGCAGTGCCCCCGGTTTATCCTATAATTCACCCCTCCACTTT. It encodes CASSAPGLSYNSPLHF.

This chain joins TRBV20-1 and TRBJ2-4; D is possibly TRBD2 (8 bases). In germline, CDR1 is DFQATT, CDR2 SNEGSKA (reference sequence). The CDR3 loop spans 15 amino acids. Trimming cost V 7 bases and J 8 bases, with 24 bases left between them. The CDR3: CSGRESGSRGYIQYF. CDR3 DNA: TGCAGTGGGAGGGAGAGCGGGAGCAGGGGGTACATTCAGTACTTC.

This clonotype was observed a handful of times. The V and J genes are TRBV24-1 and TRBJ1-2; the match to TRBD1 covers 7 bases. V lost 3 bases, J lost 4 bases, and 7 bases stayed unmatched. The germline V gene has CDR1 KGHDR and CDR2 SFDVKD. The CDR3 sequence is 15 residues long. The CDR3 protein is CATSDRGKGAYGYTF. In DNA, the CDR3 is TGTGCCACCAGTGATCGGGGCAAGGGGGCCTATGGCTACACCTTC.

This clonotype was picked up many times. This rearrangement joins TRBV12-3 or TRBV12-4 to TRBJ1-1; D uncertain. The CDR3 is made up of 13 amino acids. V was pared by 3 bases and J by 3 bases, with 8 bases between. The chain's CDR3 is CASSLQGYTEAFF. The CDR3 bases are TGTGCCAGCAGTTTGCAAGGATACACTGAAGCTTTCTTT.